Sequencing of this TCR beta chain was carried out in a study of radiotherapy plus CTLA-4 blockade in lung cancer (dated by TCRdb to the late 2010s). Regarding the complete study: Among the enrolled patients, 15% to 20% had an objective response, and 31% reached disease control.

Overall results and qualifications from the work: Early dynamic changes in blood T cell clones, together with increased serum interferon-beta after radiation, were reported as the strongest predictors of response. TCR clones derived from tumors expanded in peripheral blood after treatment with radiotherapy and ipilimumab.

The study tested focal radiation therapy combined with CTLA-4 blockade (ipilimumab) in patients with chemo-refractory metastatic non-small-cell lung cancer. CDR1 MDHEN and CDR2 SYDVKM are derived from the germline V gene. V is cut back by 5 bases and J by 0 bases, with 23 bases in the junction unmatched. The CDR3 runs 23 amino acids, cysteine and phenylalanine included. Only the CDR3 DNA stays, 69 bases, in frame from base 1. Libraries came from the immunoSEQ multiplex PCR assay. Held by TCRdb, this immuneACCESS table contains in-frame sequences only and omits some clones. Under half of the omission traces to an unresolved V gene where checked; the cause of the rest is unknown. Recorded for this sample are roughly 97,000 clones; approximately 74% of them occurred a single time. Of the sample, approximately 2.8% falls within the top ten clones. Concerning this clone itself: Its recognized antigen is unknown. Qualities for individual bases were not recorded, and no much larger clone is one base off.

In this chain, TRBV28 is recombined with TRBJ1-6; 9 bases in between match TRBD1. The starting material was peripheral blood, obtained from a patient treated with radiotherapy plus ipilimumab. This receptor was taken from a human donor with non-small cell lung cancer who had a partial response to radiotherapy plus ipilimumab. Some clones in this sample may be carry-over from other donors' samples. The CDR3 in this case is CASSPMRETGGLYPGSYNSPLHF. Here is the DNA: TGTGCCAGCAGTCCTATGAGAGAAACAGGGGGCCTTTACCCAGGCTCCTATAATTCACCCCTCCACTTT.